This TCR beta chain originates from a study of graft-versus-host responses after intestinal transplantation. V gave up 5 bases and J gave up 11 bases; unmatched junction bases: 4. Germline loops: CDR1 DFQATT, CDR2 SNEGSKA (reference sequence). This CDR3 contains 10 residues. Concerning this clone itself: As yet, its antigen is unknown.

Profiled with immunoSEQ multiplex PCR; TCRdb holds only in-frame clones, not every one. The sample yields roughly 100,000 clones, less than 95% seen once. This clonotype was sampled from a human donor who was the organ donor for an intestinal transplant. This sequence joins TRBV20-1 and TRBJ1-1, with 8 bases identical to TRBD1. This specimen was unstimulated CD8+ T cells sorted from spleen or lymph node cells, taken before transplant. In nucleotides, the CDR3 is TGCAGTGCTGTCCGGGACAGGGCTTTCTTT. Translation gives CSAVRDRAFF.